The entry below describes one T cell receptor beta chain. Its antigen is as yet unknown. This may stem from a read error, because a much larger clone lies one nucleotide away. The data stem from a study of blood T cells in healthy people across ages. Points from the study as a whole: Expanded clonotype changes were possibly confounded by unknown donor CMV status.

A sample-barcoded 5' primer and a J-beta primer mix were used in a second PCR of roughly 6 to 11 cycles. Each cDNA molecule was tagged by a template-switch adaptor that had 12 random nucleotides. TCRdb passed the 5' RACE reads through MiXCR, listing each CDR3 protein once. Of 700,000 to 950,000 distinct CDR3 sequences in the sample, more than 40% are singletons; the top ten hold less than 25%. The sequencing sample was made of blood. The TCR comes from a woman aged 55-75 years in good health.

The CDR3 DNA reads as TGCAGCGTTGATAGCGGGGTATGCAATGAGCAGTTCTTC. This codes for CSVDSGVCNEQFF. The chain carries TRBV29-1 and TRBJ2-1; 8 bases fit TRBD2. The CDR3 contains 13 residues. CDR1 is SQVTM and CDR2 is ANQGSEA in the germline V gene. Losses at the gene ends were 3 bases for V and 6 bases for J; bases not matched to a gene: 4.